A single sample gave rise to the 30 T cell receptor beta chains below, sequenced in a study of cytotoxic CD8 clonotypes in ibrutinib-treated CLL. Data came from immunoSEQ multiplex PCR; TCRdb stores just in-frame clones and leaves some out. Of over 95,000 clones in the sample, about 58% were seen once. The material sequenced was PBMCs, taken after 24 months of ibrutinib treatment. The receptors originated from a human donor with chronic lymphocytic leukemia.

This clone was seen only once. J is TRBJ1-5 and V is TRBV28, with D maybe TRBD1 (5 bases). This CDR3 contains 14 residues. Between the trimmed V and J ends, which lost 2 bases and 6 bases, there was a span of 11 bases. From germline, CDR1 is MDHEN and CDR2 SYDVKM. This CDR3 is CASSLLTGSQPQHF. The CDR3 coding sequence is TGTGCCAGCAGTTTACTTACAGGAAGTCAGCCCCAGCATTTT.

This clone appeared many times. The rearrangement joins TRBV6-5 to TRBJ1-2; D ambiguous. This CDR3 contains 12 residues. V lost 7 bases and J 8 bases, leaving 14 bases between the germline ends. Germline values: CDR1 MNHEY, CDR2 SVGAGI. CDR3 bases: TGTGCCAGCACTGCCGGCCTCGGAGGCTACACCTTC. Translated, it gives CASTAGLGGYTF.

The rearrangement joins TRBV27 to TRBJ1-5; the match to TRBD1 covers 8 bases. V trimming: 5 bases; J trimming: 4 bases; junction bases outside the gene matches: 4. Per the germline V gene, CDR1 is MNHEY and CDR2 is SMNVEV (reference sequence). The CDR3 runs 14 residues. The CDR3 sequence: CASSLRTGNQPQHF. CDR3 nucleotides: TGTGCCAGCAGTCTTCGGACAGGGAATCAGCCCCAGCATTTT.

This clone was observed a few times. The J gene is TRBJ1-6, the V gene TRBV6-5, with 7 bases fitting TRBD1. This CDR3 spans 14 amino acids. The germline V gene encodes CDR1 MNHEY and CDR2 SVGAGI. J lost 9 bases, V lost 6 bases, and 8 bases had no gene match. CDR3 sequence reads: CASRQGLDRSPLHF. In DNA, the CDR3 is TGTGCCAGCAGACAGGGGCTAGATCGTTCACCCCTCCACTTT.

The gene calls are TRBV7-3 and TRBJ2-5, with 9 bases fitting TRBD2. The V and J ends lost 2 bases and 7 bases, in that order; junction bases with no gene match: 5. Germline V gene data show CDR1 as SGHTA and CDR2 as FQGTGA. The CDR3 length is 14 residues. CDR3 DNA: TGTGCCAGCAGCTTAGGGGTAGCGGGGGTGACCCAGTACTTC. Its translation is CASSLGVAGVTQYF.

The sample holds one count of this clone. V usage is TRBV27 and J usage is TRBJ1-4, with D possibly being TRBD1 (6 bases). Trimming removed 3 bases at V and 0 bases at J, with 11 bases between. The CDR3 loop spans 16 amino acids. CDR1 and CDR2 (germline): MNHEY, SMNVEV (reference sequence). The CDR3 region is CASSLTGGSTNEKLFF. The CDR3 nucleotides are TGTGCCAGCAGTTTGACAGGCGGATCAACTAATGAAAAACTGTTTTTT.

This sequence joins TRBV5-1 and TRBJ2-1, with D hard to call. Deletions cut 6 bases from V and 1 base from J, with 11 bases between. The CDR3 totals 14 residues. Germline CDR1 reads SGHRS; CDR2 reads YFSETQ. The CDR3 reads CASIAHPSYNEQFF. As DNA, the CDR3 is TGCGCCAGCATCGCTCACCCTTCCTACAATGAGCAGTTCTTC.

A single count supports this clone. Written as DNA, the CDR3 is TGTGCCAGCAGTAAAAGACTAGCGCAGTTCTTC. Translated, it gives CASSKRLAQFF. V and J are TRBV28 and TRBJ2-1; TRBD2 matches 7 bases. V shed 5 bases and J 12 bases; nucleotides not matched to a gene: 4. In germline, CDR1 is MDHEN, CDR2 SYDVKM. This CDR3 is 11 amino acids long.

The V call is TRBV19, the J call TRBJ2-6; no definite D call. Germline CDR1 LNHDA, CDR2 SQIVND (reference sequence). The CDR3 length is 13 residues. The V gene lost 7 bases and the J gene lost 4 bases, with 8 bases spanning the gap. The CDR3 region has the DNA TGTGCCAGTACGGGCGCCGGGGCCAACGTCCTGACTTTC. It specifies CASTGAGANVLTF. Looking up the rest from reference TRBV19 and TRBJ2-6 gives the full variable domain: DGGITQSPKYLFRKEGQNVTLSCEQNLNHDAMYWYRQDPGQGLRLIYYSQIVNDFQKGDIAEGYSVSREKKESFPLTVTSAQKNPTAFYLCASTGAGANVLTFGAGSRLTVL.

This clone was detected only a few times. V gene TRBV15 combines with J gene TRBJ2-3, with 8 bases aligning to TRBD1. Trimming at V came to 3 bases and at J to 4 bases, leaving 3 bases not matched to a gene. The CDR3 is 14 amino acids. The germline gives CDR1 LNHNV, CDR2 YYDKDF (reference sequence). In DNA form, the CDR3 reads TGTGCCACCAGCAGCGCAGGGGGCGCAGATACGCAGTATTTT. It yields the protein CATSSAGGADTQYF. Full variable domain (remainder filled in from reference TRBV15 and TRBJ2-3): DAMVIQNPRYQVTQFGKPVTLSCSQTLNHNVMYWYQQKSSQAPKLLFHYYDKDFNNEADTPDNFQSRRPNTSFCFLDIRSPGLGDTAMYLCATSSAGGADTQYFGPGTRLTVL.

A few counts support this clone. This chain joins TRBV6-5 and TRBJ2-5; a possible D gene is TRBD2 (6 bases). The V and J ends lost 5 bases and 7 bases respectively, with 14 bases between them. The CDR3 runs to 13 residues. Germline CDR1 and CDR2: MNHEY and SVGAGI. The CDR3 DNA reads as TGTGCCAGCAGTCAGGGACTTCTGGGGACCCAGTACTTC. This gives the protein CASSQGLLGTQYF.

This clone was observed many times. The chain uses TRBV10-3 and TRBJ2-7; 8 bases fit TRBD1. V lost 4 bases to trimming and J lost 3 bases; unmatched junction nucleotides: 2. CDR1 is ENHRY, CDR2 SYGVKD, per germline. This CDR3 region has 13 residues. CDR3 sequence reads: CAISAGQDYEQYF. CDR3 nucleotides: TGTGCCATCAGTGCGGGACAGGACTACGAGCAGTACTTC.

The gene calls are TRBV7-9 and TRBJ1-6; D is undetermined. This CDR3 comprises 14 residues. CDR1 is SEHNR, CDR2 FQNEAQ, per germline (reference sequence). V lost 0 bases and J lost 10, with 10 bases in between. The chain's CDR3 is CASSLAGSESPLHF. In nucleotides, the CDR3 is TGTGCCAGCAGCTTAGCTGGTTCAGAATCACCCCTCCACTTT.

The V call is TRBV25-1, the J call TRBJ2-1; D is ambiguous. Trimming took off 0 bases at V and 10 bases at J, with 10 bases between the two ends. The germline V gene has CDR1 MGHDK and CDR2 SYGVNS. The CDR3 has 13 residues. The CDR3 loop is CASSEYTASEQFF. In DNA form, the CDR3 reads TGTGCCAGCAGTGAATATACAGCCTCCGAGCAGTTCTTC.

The V and J genes are TRBV5-1 and TRBJ1-4, with 11 bases identical to TRBD1. Unmatched junction bases numbered 14, after V lost 4 bases and J lost 6 bases. The CDR3 runs to 18 residues. CDR1 SGHRS and CDR2 YFSETQ come from the germline V gene. The CDR3 DNA sequence: TGCGCCAGCAGCACTGGACAGGGGGCTGGTGACGGTTATGAAAAACTGTTTTTT. This translates into CASSTGQGAGDGYEKLFF.

The chain combines TRBV9 with TRBJ2-2; TRBD2 aligns across 11 bases. Germline CDR1 is SGDLS and CDR2 is YYNGEE. The CDR3 consists of 14 residues. V was pared by 6 bases and J by 7 bases, with 5 bases of the junction left unmatched. The CDR3: CASTSGGPSGELFF. DNA of the CDR3: TGTGCCAGCACTAGCGGGGGGCCTAGCGGGGAGCTGTTTTTT.

This clone has only one observation. The chain recombines TRBV5-1 with TRBJ2-1, with 9 bases matching TRBD1. Germline values: CDR1 SGHRS, CDR2 YFSETQ. The CDR3 has 16 residues. V shed 1 base and J 5 bases; nucleotides not matched to a gene: 7. CDR3 coding DNA: TGCGCCAGCAGCTTGCGAACTGGACAGGGGAACAATGAGCAGTTCTTC. Translating it yields CASSLRTGQGNNEQFF.

CDR3 DNA: TGTGCCAGCAGTGACCCACGACATAGCTACGAGCAGTACTTC. Translation: CASSDPRHSYEQYF. The chain recombines TRBV6-6 with TRBJ2-7; no reliable D call. Per the germline V gene, CDR1 is MNHNY and CDR2 is SVGAGI (reference sequence). The CDR3 consists of 14 residues. Trimming stripped 5 bases from V and 3 bases from J, with 14 bases between.

The chain is built from TRBV25-1 and TRBJ1-1; 10 bases map to TRBD1. V was pared by 5 bases and J by 11 bases, with 8 bases of the junction left unmatched. CDR1 and CDR2 (germline): MGHDK, SYGVNS. The CDR3 runs to 13 residues. The CDR3 region is CASSPRQGASAFF. The CDR3 DNA reads TGTGCCAGCAGTCCGCGACAGGGGGCATCGGCTTTCTTT.

This clone was seen more than once but under ten times. V and J are TRBV15 and TRBJ1-5; a weak D match, TRBD1 (5 bases). CDR3 length: 13 amino acids. Trimming pared 2 bases from V and 4 bases from J, leaving 6 bases between. Germline V gene data show CDR1 as LNHNV and CDR2 as YYDKDF (reference sequence). The CDR3 sequence is CATSRTGNQPQHF. CDR3 coding DNA: TGTGCCACCAGCAGAACAGGTAATCAGCCCCAGCATTTT.

The chain couples TRBV28 to TRBJ1-1; D gene ambiguous. The CDR3 is 12 amino acids. The germline V gene encodes CDR1 MDHEN and CDR2 SYDVKM. Between the trimmed V and J ends, which lost 5 bases and 0 bases, there was a span of 4 bases. Here the CDR3 reads CASSRLNTEAFF. The CDR3 DNA sequence: TGTGCCAGCAGTAGACTGAACACTGAAGCTTTCTTT.

This rearrangement joins TRBV19 to TRBJ1-6; D is unresolved. CDR1 LNHDA and CDR2 SQIVND come from the germline V gene (reference sequence). This CDR3 comprises 13 residues. V was pared by 5 bases and J by 8 bases, with 10 bases between. The CDR3 region has the DNA TGTGCCAGTAGTTTCGAGGGTGATTCACCCCTCCACTTT. Translated, it gives CASSFEGDSPLHF.

The chain links TRBV10-1 to TRBJ1-1; possibly TRBD1 for D (5 bases). Germline V gene data show CDR1 as WNHNN and CDR2 as SYGVQD (reference sequence). CDR3 size: 16 residues. Trimming cost V 3 bases and J 4 bases, with 18 bases left between them. The CDR3 DNA is TGCGCCAGCAGTGAAGGCCCGGGACCCTTGGGCACTGAAGCTTTCTTT. It translates to CASSEGPGPLGTEAFF.

The rearrangement uses TRBV4-1 and TRBJ2-5; D gene ambiguous. The CDR3 consists of 18 residues. The germline gives CDR1 MGHRA, CDR2 YSYEKL. Trimming pared 1 base from V and 3 bases from J, leaving 21 bases between. The CDR3 DNA follows: TGCGCCAGCAGCCAAGCCCGCACGGATGAAGCCCCGGAAGAGACCCAGTACTTC. Its translation is CASSQARTDEAPEETQYF.

This chain joins TRBV4-3 and TRBJ2-7; TRBD2 matches at 8 bases. Germline V CDR1 and CDR2: LGHNA, YSLEER. The CDR3 is 17 amino acids. J was trimmed by 0 bases and V by 2 bases; bases with no gene match: 9. CDR3 in DNA: TGCGCCAGCAGCCAATCGGGGGGGGCCGGGGGCTCCTACGAGCAGTACTTC. It translates to CASSQSGGAGGSYEQYF.

V and J are TRBV7-2 and TRBJ2-7, with D possibly matching TRBD2 (5 bases). From germline, CDR1 is SGHTA and CDR2 FQGNSA. V lost 3 bases to trimming and J lost 0 bases, with 9 bases between them. The CDR3 is 14 residues long. As DNA, the CDR3 is TGTGCCAGCAGCTTCGGGATTGTCTCCTACGAGCAGTACTTC. This encodes CASSFGIVSYEQYF.

This chain uses TRBV28 with TRBJ2-7; TRBD2 is a possible D gene (6 bases). The germline V gene encodes CDR1 MDHEN and CDR2 SYDVKM. The CDR3 runs to 14 residues. Deletions cut 6 bases from V and 0 bases from J, with 12 bases between. Here the CDR3 reads CASSPAGSSYEQYF. The CDR3 nucleotides read TGTGCCAGCAGCCCGGCGGGGTCCTCCTACGAGCAGTACTTC.

V usage is TRBV2 and J usage is TRBJ2-7, with a weak D call TRBD2 (6 bases). The V gene's germline CDR1 is SNHLY and CDR2 FYNNEI. This CDR3 is built from 15 residues. V lost 6 bases, J lost 1 base, and 16 bases lay in between. CDR3 amino acids: CASSGALRGSYEQYF. CDR3 bases: TGTGCCAGCAGCGGAGCCCTGCGGGGTTCCTACGAGCAGTACTTC.

The chain has TRBV28 and TRBJ1-5, with a tentative D call TRBD1 (5 bases). There are 14 residues in the CDR3. Deletions cut 2 bases from V and 7 bases from J, with 12 bases between. Germline CDR1 MDHEN, CDR2 SYDVKM. The CDR3 nucleotides are TGTGCCAGCAGTTTAATGGGGGTGGAACAGCCCCAGCATTTT. Translated, it gives CASSLMGVEQPQHF.

V and J are TRBV14 and TRBJ2-1; 10 bases fit TRBD2. The J segment lost 7 bases and the V segment lost 4 bases, leaving 10 bases of the junction unmatched. CDR3 size: 16 residues. Germline CDR1 reads SGHDN; CDR2 reads FVKESK. This chain's CDR3 is CASSPPTSGDLNEQFF. CDR3 DNA: TGTGCCAGCAGCCCTCCCACTAGCGGGGACCTGAATGAGCAGTTCTTC. Full variable domain (rest looked up from reference TRBV14 and TRBJ2-1): EAGVTQFPSHSVIEKGQTVTLRCDPISGHDNLYWYRRVMGKEIKFLLHFVKESKQDESGMPNNRFLAERTGGTYSTLKVQPAELEDSGVYFCASSPPTSGDLNEQFFGPGTRLTVL.